Listed here are 14 T cell receptor beta chains from one sample, sequenced in a study of technical replicates of blood from a handful of donors. Clones were sequenced by immunoSEQ multiplex PCR, and TCRdb holds only the in-frame ones, with some missing. Among over 50,000 clones, about 86% were seen once, and the ten largest hold about 5.5%. The sequenced sample consisted of PBMCs. Source of these receptors: a human donor in good health. Some clones in this sample may be carry-over from other donors' samples.

CDR3 coding DNA: TGTGCCAGTAGATGGTGGGACAGGGACTATGGCTACACCTTC. This gives the protein CASRWWDRDYGYTF. V and J are TRBV19 and TRBJ1-2; 9 nucleotides agree with TRBD1. The CDR3 has 14 amino acids. Losses at the gene ends were 6 bases for V and 3 bases for J; bases not matched to a gene: 5. Germline CDR1 reads LNHDA; CDR2 reads SQIVND (reference sequence).

The rearrangement links TRBV4-3 to TRBJ1-2; D perhaps matches TRBD1 (5 bases). The CDR3 extends over 16 amino acids. V lost 3 bases, J lost 4 bases, and 18 bases lay in between. Germline V gene lookup returns CDR1 LGHNA and CDR2 YSLEER. This chain's CDR3 is CASSHTRDRTGYGYTF. The CDR3 DNA reads as TGCGCCAGCAGCCACACACGAGACAGAACGGGCTATGGCTACACCTTC.

The CDR3 DNA sequence: TGTGCCAGCAGTTCGCATTCCGGGACAGGGGGCGACGGCTACACCTTC. It yields the protein CASSSHSGTGGDGYTF. This rearrangement joins TRBV6-5 to TRBJ1-2, with 12 bases that match TRBD1. V was clipped by 4 bases and J by 8 bases; unmatched bases: 11. The CDR3 spans 16 residues. The V gene's germline CDR1 is MNHEY and CDR2 SVGAGI.

The chain couples TRBV2 to TRBJ2-7; 12 bases line up with TRBD2. Germline CDR1 SNHLY, CDR2 FYNNEI. CDR3 length: 14 amino acids. Unmatched junction bases numbered 8, after V lost 9 bases and J lost 5 bases. The CDR3: CASHQTSGGNEQYF. The CDR3 DNA follows: TGTGCCAGTCACCAGACTAGCGGGGGAAACGAGCAGTACTTC.

This clone was counted a few times. The CDR3 region is CASSLGQLRADTQYF. CDR3 bases: TGCGCCAGCAGCCTAGGACAGCTGAGGGCAGATACGCAGTATTTT. The chain carries TRBV5-1 and TRBJ2-3; tentatively, D is TRBD1 (6 bases). Germline V gene sequence: CDR1 SGHRS, CDR2 YFSETQ. The CDR3 loop spans 15 amino acids. V lost 4 bases, J lost 4 bases, and 16 bases lay in between.

The CDR3: CASSFRAGGPETQYF. CDR3 nucleotide sequence: TGTGCCAGCTCCTTCCGAGCGGGAGGGCCGGAGACCCAGTACTTC. The J gene is TRBJ2-5, the V gene TRBV5-4, with 10 bases fitting TRBD2. Looked up from germline, CDR1 is SGHNT and CDR2 is YYREEE (reference sequence). V gave up 7 bases and J gave up 5 bases; unmatched junction bases: 11. The CDR3 has 15 residues.

This clone was seen more than once but under ten times. The rearrangement links TRBV27 to TRBJ1-1, with D unresolved. The CDR3 has 14 amino acids. CDR1 MNHEY and CDR2 SMNVEV come from the germline V gene (reference sequence). Trimming shortened V by 5 bases and J by 1 base, and 11 bases separated the two germline ends. CDR3 sequence (DNA): TGTGCCAGCAGTCGAGAGGCCCCGAACACTGAAGCTTTCTTT. Translated: CASSREAPNTEAFF.

The chain links TRBV30 to TRBJ1-5, with 7 bases that match TRBD1. J gave up 9 bases and V 0 bases, and 8 bases lay outside the gene matches. Germline CDR1 GTSNPN, CDR2 SVGIG (reference sequence). This CDR3 is 14 amino acids long. The CDR3 DNA reads as TGTGCCTGGAGTGTTACAGGGGAGGTTTGGCCCCAGCATTTT. Translating gives CAWSVTGEVWPQHF.

This clone came up a few times. The V and J genes are TRBV7-2 and TRBJ2-7; D might be TRBD2 (7 bases). The V end lost 6 bases, the J end lost 6 bases, and 15 bases lay between the germline ends. The V gene's germline CDR1 is SGHTA and CDR2 FQGNSA. This CDR3 region has 13 residues. The CDR3 protein is CASRPSGGAEQYF. Here the CDR3 DNA reads TGTGCCAGCAGACCTTCGGGGGGCGCCGAGCAGTACTTC.

The J gene is TRBJ2-1, the V gene TRBV19; 7 bases are shared with TRBD2. Germline assignment: CDR1 LNHDA and CDR2 SQIVND (reference sequence). The CDR3 has 16 amino acids. Unmatched junction bases numbered 12, after V lost 4 bases and J lost 6 bases. CDR3 in amino acids: CASSTPAGRHSNEQFF. The CDR3 DNA follows: TGTGCCAGTAGTACCCCAGCGGGGCGACATAGCAATGAGCAGTTCTTC.

The chain has TRBV6-5 and TRBJ2-7; maybe TRBD1 (5 bases). Trimming pared 0 bases from V and 4 bases from J, leaving 7 bases between. The CDR3 spans 13 residues. Germline loops: CDR1 MNHEY, CDR2 SVGAGI. In DNA, the CDR3 is TGTGCCAGCAGTTACTCACAGGTTTACGAGCAGTACTTC. Its translation: CASSYSQVYEQYF.

This chain uses TRBV5-5 with TRBJ1-2; 7 nucleotides match TRBD1. The trim removed 6 bases at V and 0 bases at J, leaving 14 bases unmatched. The CDR3 consists of 17 residues. The germline V gene has CDR1 SGHKS and CDR2 YYEKEE (reference sequence). The CDR3 DNA reads TGTGCCAGCAAAACCGGGACAGACGTTTATGCTAACTATGGCTACACCTTC. Protein: CASKTGTDVYANYGYTF.

The rearrangement uses TRBV19 and TRBJ1-1; D perhaps matches TRBD1 (5 bases). The V end was cut by 0 bases, the J end by 6 bases, with 17 bases between. The CDR3 consists of 16 residues. CDR1 is LNHDA, CDR2 SQIVND, per germline (reference sequence). This chain's CDR3 is CASSIDLATAGPEAFF. The CDR3 coding sequence is TGTGCCAGTAGTATAGATCTCGCGACAGCGGGACCTGAAGCTTTCTTT.

The rearrangement links TRBV5-1 to TRBJ2-3; 7 bases map to TRBD2. Trimming cost V 0 bases and J 3 bases; bases outside gene matches: 4. CDR1 is SGHRS and CDR2 is YFSETQ in the germline V gene. CDR3 length equals 15 residues. The CDR3 spells CASSLAPLATDTQYF. The DNA for the CDR3 is TGCGCCAGCAGCTTGGCCCCACTAGCGACAGATACGCAGTATTTT.